This TCR beta chain was captured by sequencing in a study of T cells in Graves' hyperthyroidism and ophthalmopathy. Study-level points and caveats: From stable hyperthyroidism, ophthalmopathy was separated by a 13 V-J model.

TCR beta CDR3 regions were amplified from RNA. With the HTBI primer set, the TCR CDR3 went through a first round of RT-PCR. Via MiXCR, TCRdb re-called the multiplex PCR reads, giving one row per CDR3 protein. The sample contains over 650,000 distinct CDR3 sequences, 16% of which appear only once. V was trimmed by 4 bases and J by 5 bases, leaving 9 bases between them. Germline CDR1 and CDR2: MDHEN and SYDVKM. The CDR3 has 12 amino acids. This clonotype was found many times. The antigen remains unidentified. Criteria for exclusion of patients were uncontrolled infection, other autoimmune disease, pregnancy or lactation. Clinical symptoms, serum thyroxine and TRAb, thyroid ultrasound and orbital computed tomography together formed the diagnostic basis.

V usage is TRBV28 and J usage is TRBJ2-7; D remains unclear. The clonotype comes from a man younger than 35 with Graves' hyperthyroidism. Sequencing was done on a sample of blood. CDR3 sequence reads: CASSSPPHEQYF. CDR3 coding DNA: TGTGCCAGCAGTTCCCCCCCCCACGAGCAGTACTTC. The full variable domain, with the rest looked up from reference TRBV28 and TRBJ2-7, is DVKVTQSSRYLVKRTGEKVFLECVQDMDHENMFWYRQDPGLGLRLIYFSYDVKMKEKGDIPEGYSVSREKKERFSLILESASTNQTSMYLCASSSPPHEQYFGPGTRLTVT.